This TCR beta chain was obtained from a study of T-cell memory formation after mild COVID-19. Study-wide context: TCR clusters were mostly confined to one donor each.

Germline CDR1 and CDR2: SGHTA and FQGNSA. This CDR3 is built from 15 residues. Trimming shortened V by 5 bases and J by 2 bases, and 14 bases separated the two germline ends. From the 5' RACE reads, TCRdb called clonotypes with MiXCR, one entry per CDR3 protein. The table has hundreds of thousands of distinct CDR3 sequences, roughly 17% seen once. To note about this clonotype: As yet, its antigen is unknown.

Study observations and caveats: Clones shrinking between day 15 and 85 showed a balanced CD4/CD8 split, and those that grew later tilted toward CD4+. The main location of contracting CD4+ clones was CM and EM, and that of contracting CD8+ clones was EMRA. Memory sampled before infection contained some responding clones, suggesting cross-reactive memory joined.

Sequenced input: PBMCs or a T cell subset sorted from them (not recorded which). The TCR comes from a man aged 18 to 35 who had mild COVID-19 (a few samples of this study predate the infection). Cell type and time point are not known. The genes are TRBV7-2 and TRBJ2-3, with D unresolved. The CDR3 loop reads CASSPATGPTDTQYF. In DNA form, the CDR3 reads TGTGCCAGCAGCCCTGCTACGGGCCCCACAGATACGCAGTATTTT.